Here is one T cell receptor beta chain with its context. Its antigen is unknown. Sample time point: pre-sensitization, week 0. The sample's treatment: therapeutic diphenylcyclopropenone sensitization with weekly scalp DPC. The sample is drawn from a study of human T cells and chemical hapten exposure. Background on the study: Patch testing was performed with 0.01% DPC on the upper back, with reading at 6 days. Per-sample TCR yield variation was attributed mainly to small pooled library volume differences. Overall study results and limits: Expanded TCRs produced significantly more large CDR3 similarity clusters than controls did.

V shed 3 bases, J shed 0 bases, and the junction held 8 bases outside the gene matches. The CDR3 spans 18 residues. CDR1 and CDR2 (germline): MGHRA, YSYEKL. Individual cDNA molecules received unique molecular identifiers in the library. TCRdb itself ran the RACE reads through MiXCR, one entry per CDR3 protein. The sample records some 250,000 distinct CDR3 sequences, roughly 8% being singletons. The material sequenced was whole blood, taken in connection with sensitization to the hapten diphenylcyclopropenone (DPC). This clonotype was obtained from a man aged 18 to 30 with alopecia areata. Some clones in this sample may be carry-over from other donors' samples. The V gene is TRBV4-1, the J gene TRBJ1-4, with 9 positions matching TRBD1. CDR3 DNA: TGCGCCAGCAGCCAGGCCGGGACAGGGATTGCAACTAATGAAAAACTGTTTTTT. Encoded protein: CASSQAGTGIATNEKLFF.